The entry below describes one T cell receptor beta chain. Its specificity is unknown. Germline is not matched at one junction end, which may reflect a read error. Combining iRepertoire HTBI primers with Arm-PCR of CDR3 regions, the authors built TCR beta libraries. Via MiXCR, TCRdb re-called the multiplex PCR reads, giving one row per CDR3 protein. The sample gives roughly 500,000 distinct CDR3 sequences, around 15% of which show up once; approximately 15% is in the top ten. Time point denoted: newly diagnosed GD, antithyroid drugs for less than 3 months. PBMCs were the source of the RNA used for TCR sequencing. The sample comes from a study of regulatory T cells in long-lasting Graves disease. The wider study: Less than 3 months of antithyroid drugs had been taken by newly diagnosed Graves' patients.

The CDR3 loop spans 16 amino acids. Looked up from germline, CDR1 is SGHKS and CDR2 is YYEKEE (reference sequence). Study-wide points: Persistent Graves' patients showed less TCR diversity than newly diagnosed patients showed.

This same sample was also taken into another study, of T cells in Graves' hyperthyroidism and ophthalmopathy. Per that study: The authors deemed Graves' hyperthyroidism stable absent ophthalmopathy progression within 18 months. TCR CDR3 underwent first-round RT-PCR with the HTBI primer set.

Material: peripheral blood mononuclear cells (PBMCs), obtained at new diagnosis, from a patient treated with antithyroid drugs. The chain couples TRBV5-5 to TRBJ2-2; maybe TRBD2 (7 bases). This clonotype was obtained from a woman aged 45-59 years with Graves disease. The CDR3 is CAGSPGGGRGTGELFF. The CDR3 DNA reads as TGTGCCGGCAGCCCCGGGGGCGGGAGAGGCACCGGGGAGCTGTTTTTT. Full variable domain (outside the CDR3, taken from reference TRBV5-5 and TRBJ2-2): DAGVTQSPTHLIKTRGQQVTLRCSPISGHKSVSWYQQVLGQGPQFIFQYYEKEERGRGNFPDRFSARQFPNYSSELNVNALLLGDSALYLCAGSPGGGRGTGELFFGEGSRLTVL.